The TCR beta chain under discussion was sequenced for a study of blood T cells in healthy people across ages (dated by TCRdb to the mid-2010s). As for the study more broadly: In model experiments, template switching captured roughly one uniquely barcoded TCR beta cDNA molecule for every two T cells. The study measured age-related changes in TCR beta repertoire diversity using deep sequencing normalized with unique cDNA molecular identifiers. The donors were divided into four age groups: young (average approximately 16 years), middle-aged (approximately 41), aged (about 60) and long-lived (nearly 85). To avoid experimental bias, donors of different ages were spread randomly across the sequencing lanes. Two additional independent replicas of 1 million unique cDNA reads from the same blood draw were analyzed for two donors (one aged 18 to 30 and one aged 80 or older). Results the study describes overall, beyond this receptor: There was a strong correlation between observed TCR beta diversity and the percentage of naive T cells measured by flow cytometry. Estimates of total diversity based on one million sequenced T cells were considered lower bounds and underestimates. Compared with the aged group, the long-lived group had more naive CD4+ T cells, fewer expanded clones and increased TCR diversity, a pattern suggesting age selection. Conclusive comparison of naive and antigen-experienced compartments was prevented by the profiling of bulk unsorted PBMCs. As age increased, observed TCR beta diversity per million T cells dropped in a roughly linear way, and a significant reduction was already evident by age about 40. Because donor CMV infection status was unknown, age-related changes in expanded clonotypes were potentially confounded.

On this clonotype: Its antigen is not yet known. Base qualities are not recorded, but no much larger clone differs from it by a single base.

V is pared back by 6 bases and J by 7 bases, with 13 bases lying between the germline termini. The CDR3, cysteine through phenylalanine, is 13 amino acids long. The CDR3 DNA has 39 bases and is translated from base 1. In the germline V gene, CDR1 corresponds to MDHEN and CDR2 to SYDVKM. Library prep was done by 5' RACE. The data were produced on an Illumina HiSeq 2500. The second PCR ran for about 6 to 11 cycles and used a J-beta primer mix along with a sample-barcoded 5' primer. Each TCR beta cDNA molecule received a unique molecular identifier from a template-switch 5' adaptor carrying 12 random nucleotides. Each sample yielded at least 3 million CDR3-containing paired-end reads. First-strand cDNA was synthesized from all RNA with the Mint cDNA synthesis kit, primed by a TRBC-specific oligonucleotide. Following uracil-DNA glycosylase treatment, a first 18-cycle PCR with universal primers M1SS and BC2_uni_R was performed on all cDNA. As for the original processing: For normalization, 1 million high-quality reads were randomly selected from each sample, with every read carrying a distinct molecular identifier. Reads sharing molecular identifiers were discarded rather than binned into consensus sequences. MiTCR, with a Q25 quality threshold and the strictest error-elimination algorithm, was used for CDR3 identification, clonotype clustering and error correction. A nonparametric unseen species model with Euler transformation was used to estimate lower-bound total TCR beta diversity. TCRdb reworked the public reads: Q25 trimming with fastp, MiXCR clone assembly, productive beta chains retained. Each CDR3 protein appears once, grouped with its most common genes and DNA. These V and J calls derive from TCRdb rather than the authors' analysis. The sample table contains 850,000 to 1,000,000 distinct CDR3 sequences; only one count was recorded for roughly 51% of them. Of the sample, 20% to 25% is held by the ten largest clones.

The roughly 39 donors, aged about 6 to 95 years, were systemically healthy Caucasian individuals from Russia. Each donor gave roughly 11 milliliters of peripheral blood, drawn into EDTA-treated Vacutainer tubes. Ficoll-Paque density-gradient centrifugation was used to isolate PBMCs, with at least 7 million per sample. Trizol reagent was used to extract total RNA from the PBMCs, yielding at least 5.5 micrograms per sample. The percentages of naive CD45RAhigh/CD27high T cells were determined by flow cytometry on a PBMC aliquot from every donor. The sequence links TRBV28 to TRBJ2-1; perhaps TRBD1 is the D gene, with 5 bases matching. The sample comprised blood. This clonotype was sampled from a woman aged 55-70 years in good health. This receptor has the CDR3 CASSMGRANEQFF. The nucleotide sequence is TGTGCCAGCAGCATGGGCAGGGCGAATGAGCAGTTCTTC.